This passage covers 5 T cell receptor beta chains from one sample sequenced in a study of cytomegalovirus exposure and HLA in healthy donors. PCR involved 60 Vbeta and 13 Jbeta primers. The assay was immunoSEQ multiplex PCR, and TCRdb's table has in-frame clones only and misses some. The sample holds more than 65,000 clones, roughly 74% seen once. The sample was PBMCs. The source is a woman aged 60-75 years in good health and CMV-seropositive.

V gene TRBV7-9 combines with J gene TRBJ2-5; TRBD2 is a possible D gene (7 bases). CDR3 length: 15 residues. The V end was cut by 1 base, the J end by 3 bases, with 12 bases between. The germline V gene encodes CDR1 SEHNR and CDR2 FQNEAQ (reference sequence). As DNA, the CDR3 is TGTGCCAGCAGCTTAGTTGCGGGGGCCAAAGAGACCCAGTACTTC. Protein sequence: CASSLVAGAKETQYF.

This sequence joins TRBV7-4 and TRBJ2-7, with D unclear. In germline, CDR1 is SGHVT, CDR2 SQSDAQ. V lost 3 bases and J lost 1, with 13 bases in between. The CDR3 runs 15 residues. The chain's CDR3 is CASSLETAMSYEQYF. The CDR3 bases are TGTGCCAGCAGCTTGGAGACCGCTATGTCCTACGAGCAGTACTTC. Full variable domain (missing parts from reference TRBV7-4 and TRBJ2-7): GAGVSQSPRYKVAKRGRDVALRCDSISGHVTLYWYRQTLGQGSEVLTYSQSDAQRDKSGRPSGRFSAERPERSVSTLKIQRTEQGDSAVYLCASSLETAMSYEQYFGPGTRLTVT.

The rearrangement links TRBV30 to TRBJ1-2; TRBD1 agrees at 12 bases. CDR1 and CDR2 from the germline V gene are GTSNPN and SVGIG (reference sequence). The CDR3 length is 15 residues. Trimming removed 1 base from V and 8 bases from J; junction bases left unmatched: 8. The DNA of the CDR3 is TGTGCCTGGAGTGCCCGGGACAGGGGGCGCAGGGGCTACACCTTC. Translating gives CAWSARDRGRRGYTF.

The chain couples TRBV9 to TRBJ2-5; 7 positions agree with TRBD2. Unmatched junction bases numbered 7, after V lost 4 bases and J lost 4 bases. The CDR3 totals 14 residues. Germline V gives CDR1 SGDLS, CDR2 YYNGEE. The CDR3 coding sequence is TGTGCCAGCAGCCCGAGTTCGGGGGGAGAGACCCAGTACTTC. Protein: CASSPSSGGETQYF.

The CDR3 reads CASSQATGFEYF. CDR3 DNA: TGTGCCAGCAGCCAGGCCACGGGGTTTGAGTACTTC. This chain connects TRBV14 to TRBJ2-7, with a tentative D call TRBD2 (5 bases). The CDR3 spans 12 residues. Trimming took 3 bases from V and 11 from J, leaving 14 bases between them. Germline lookup yields CDR1 SGHDN and CDR2 FVKESK.